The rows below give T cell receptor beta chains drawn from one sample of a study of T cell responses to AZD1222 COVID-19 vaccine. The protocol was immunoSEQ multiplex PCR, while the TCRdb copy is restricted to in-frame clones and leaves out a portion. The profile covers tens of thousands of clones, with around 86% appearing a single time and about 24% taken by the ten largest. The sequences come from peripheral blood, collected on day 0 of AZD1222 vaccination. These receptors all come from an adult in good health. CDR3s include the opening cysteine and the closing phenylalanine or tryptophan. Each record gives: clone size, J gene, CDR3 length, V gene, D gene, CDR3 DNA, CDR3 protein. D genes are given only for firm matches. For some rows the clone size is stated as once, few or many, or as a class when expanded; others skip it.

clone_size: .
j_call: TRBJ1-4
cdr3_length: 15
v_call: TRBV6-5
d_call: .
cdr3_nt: TGTGCCAGCAGTCGTATGACTCGGGGTAATGAAAAACTGTTTTTT
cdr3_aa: CASSRMTRGNEKLFF

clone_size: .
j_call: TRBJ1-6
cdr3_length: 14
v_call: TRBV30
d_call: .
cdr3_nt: TGTGCCTGGAGTGGGACAGCTACCTATTCACCCCTCCACTTT
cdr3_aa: CAWSGTATYSPLHF

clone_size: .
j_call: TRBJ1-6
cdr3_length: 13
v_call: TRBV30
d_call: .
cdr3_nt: TGTGCCTGGGCCACCAACGCCAATTCACCCCTCCACTTT
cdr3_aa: CAWATNANSPLHF

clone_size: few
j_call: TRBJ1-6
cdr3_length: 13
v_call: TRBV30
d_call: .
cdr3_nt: TGTGCCTGGGCTGTGGGAGGAAATTCACCCCTCCACTTT
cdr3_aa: CAWAVGGNSPLHF

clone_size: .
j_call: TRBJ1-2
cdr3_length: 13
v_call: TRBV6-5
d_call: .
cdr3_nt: TGTGCCAGCAGTCTCTCGGCCGGGGGGGGCTACACCTTC
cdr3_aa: CASSLSAGGGYTF

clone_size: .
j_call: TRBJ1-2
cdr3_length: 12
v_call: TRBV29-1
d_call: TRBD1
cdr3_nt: TGCAGCGTGGAACAGGGGGACTATGGCTACACCTTC
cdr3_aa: CSVEQGDYGYTF

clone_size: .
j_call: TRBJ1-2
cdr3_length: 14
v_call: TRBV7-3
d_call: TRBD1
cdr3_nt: TGTGCCAGCAGCCCCTCACAGGGGCCTCTAGGCTACACCTTC
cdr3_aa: CASSPSQGPLGYTF

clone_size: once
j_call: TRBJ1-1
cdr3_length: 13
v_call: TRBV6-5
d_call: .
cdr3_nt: TGTGCCAGCAGCTTCCGTCAGAACACTGAAGCTTTCTTT
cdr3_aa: CASSFRQNTEAFF

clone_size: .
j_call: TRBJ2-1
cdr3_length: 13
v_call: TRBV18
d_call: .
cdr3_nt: TGTGCCAGCTCACCGCTACAGGGCAATGAGCAGTTCTTC
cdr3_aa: CASSPLQGNEQFF

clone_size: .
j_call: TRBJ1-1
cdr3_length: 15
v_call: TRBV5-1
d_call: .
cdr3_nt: TGCGCCAGCAGCCGAGAGGGCAGGGCTGGCACTGAAGCTTTCTTT
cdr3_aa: CASSREGRAGTEAFF

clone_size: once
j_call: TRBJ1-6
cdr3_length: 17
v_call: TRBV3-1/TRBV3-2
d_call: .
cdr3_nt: TGTGCCAGCAGCCACCGATTGGACAGCTTAAAGAATTCACCCCTCCACTTT
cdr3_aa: CASSHRLDSLKNSPLHF

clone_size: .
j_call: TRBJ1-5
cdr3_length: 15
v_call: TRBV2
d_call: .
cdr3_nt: TGTGCCAGCAGTGAATATGTTTATAGCAATCAGCCCCAGCATTTT
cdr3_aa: CASSEYVYSNQPQHF

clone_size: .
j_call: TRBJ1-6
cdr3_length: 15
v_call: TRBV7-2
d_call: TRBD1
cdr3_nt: TGTGCCAGCAGCCCCCAGACAGGGGCGGCTTCACCCCTCCACTTT
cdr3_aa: CASSPQTGAASPLHF

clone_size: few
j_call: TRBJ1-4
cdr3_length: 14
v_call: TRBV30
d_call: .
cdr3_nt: TGTGCCTGGCGAAACGATTTGGGCTCCGAAAAACTGTTTTTT
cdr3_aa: CAWRNDLGSEKLFF

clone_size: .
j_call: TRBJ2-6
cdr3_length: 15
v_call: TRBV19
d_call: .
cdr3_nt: TGTGCCAGTAGTATTTGGGGCTCTGGGGCCAACGTCCTGACTTTC
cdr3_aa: CASSIWGSGANVLTF

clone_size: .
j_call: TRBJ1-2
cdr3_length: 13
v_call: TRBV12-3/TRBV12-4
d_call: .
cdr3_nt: TGTGCCAGCAGTTTCTCCCAGGTCTATGGCTACACCTTC
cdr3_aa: CASSFSQVYGYTF

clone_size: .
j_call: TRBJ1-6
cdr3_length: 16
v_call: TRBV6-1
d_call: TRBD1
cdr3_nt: TGTGCCAGCAGTGAAGCGAGACAGGGGGCGCCTTCACCCCTCCACTTT
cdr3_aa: CASSEARQGAPSPLHF

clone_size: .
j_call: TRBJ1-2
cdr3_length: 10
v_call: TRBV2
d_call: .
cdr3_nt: TGTGCCAGCGGGGACTATGGCTACACCTTC
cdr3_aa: CASGDYGYTF

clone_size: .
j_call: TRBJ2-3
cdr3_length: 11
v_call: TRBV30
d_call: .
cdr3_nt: TGTGCCTGGATGGGCACAGATACGCAGTATTTT
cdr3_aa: CAWMGTDTQYF

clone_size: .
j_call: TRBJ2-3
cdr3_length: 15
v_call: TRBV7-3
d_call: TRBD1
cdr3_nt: TGTGCCAGCAGTAAAAGGGACAGTACCACAGATACGCAGTATTTT
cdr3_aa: CASSKRDSTTDTQYF

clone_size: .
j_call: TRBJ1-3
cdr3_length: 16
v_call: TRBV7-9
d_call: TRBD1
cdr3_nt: TGTGCCAGCAGCGGTGGGACAGTTACGACTGGAAACACCATATATTTT
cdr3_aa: CASSGGTVTTGNTIYF

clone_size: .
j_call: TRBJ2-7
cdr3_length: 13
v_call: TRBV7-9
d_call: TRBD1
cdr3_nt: TGTGCCAGCGGGGGACAGGGGGCCTACGAGCAGTACTTC
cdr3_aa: CASGGQGAYEQYF

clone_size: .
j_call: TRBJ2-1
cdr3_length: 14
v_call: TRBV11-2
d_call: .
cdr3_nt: TGTGCCAGCAGTCCGGAGGGTTCGGGCAATGAGCAGTTCTTC
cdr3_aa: CASSPEGSGNEQFF

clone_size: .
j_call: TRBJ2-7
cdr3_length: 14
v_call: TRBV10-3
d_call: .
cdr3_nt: TGTGCCATCACCGAGGGGGTCAATTCCTACGAGCAGTACTTC
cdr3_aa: CAITEGVNSYEQYF

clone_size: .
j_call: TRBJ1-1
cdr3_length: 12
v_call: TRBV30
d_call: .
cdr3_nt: TGTGCCTGGAGTAGGGGGGGCACTGAAGCTTTCTTT
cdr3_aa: CAWSRGGTEAFF

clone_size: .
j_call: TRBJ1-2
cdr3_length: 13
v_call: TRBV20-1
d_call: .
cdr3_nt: TGCAGTGCTAGTTTGCCCCTCGCCTATGGCTACACCTTC
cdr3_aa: CSASLPLAYGYTF

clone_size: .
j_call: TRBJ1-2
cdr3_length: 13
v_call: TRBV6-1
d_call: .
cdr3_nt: TGTGCCAGCAGTGAATGGGAGATCTATGGCTACACCTTC
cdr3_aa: CASSEWEIYGYTF

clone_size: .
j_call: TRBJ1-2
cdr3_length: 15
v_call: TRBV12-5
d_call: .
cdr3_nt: TGTGCTAGTGGTTTTATTGGGAGGGCTGGCTATGGCTACACCTTC
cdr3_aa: CASGFIGRAGYGYTF

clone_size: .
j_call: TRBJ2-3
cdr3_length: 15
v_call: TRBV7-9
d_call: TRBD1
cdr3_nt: TGTGCCAGCAGCCGGACAGGGCGGTTCACAGATACGCAGTATTTT
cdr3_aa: CASSRTGRFTDTQYF

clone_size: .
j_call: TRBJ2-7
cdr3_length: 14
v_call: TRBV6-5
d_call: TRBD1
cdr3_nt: TGTGCCAGCAGTTACAGGGGGCAAAAGGTCGAGCAGTACTTC
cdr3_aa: CASSYRGQKVEQYF

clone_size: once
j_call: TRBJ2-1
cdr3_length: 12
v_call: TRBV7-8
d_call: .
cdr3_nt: TGTGCCAGCAGCCCAAATAGCAATGAGCAGTTCTTC
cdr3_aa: CASSPNSNEQFF

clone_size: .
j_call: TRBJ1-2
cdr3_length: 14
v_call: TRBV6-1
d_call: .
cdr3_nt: TGTGCCAGCAGTGAAGCCCGGGACACGAATCGGTACACCTTC
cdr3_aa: CASSEARDTNRYTF

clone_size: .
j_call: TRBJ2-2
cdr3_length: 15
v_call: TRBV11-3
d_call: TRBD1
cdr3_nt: TGTGCCAGCAGCCGTGGACAGGGAATGGCCGGGGAGCTGTTTTTT
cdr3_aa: CASSRGQGMAGELFF

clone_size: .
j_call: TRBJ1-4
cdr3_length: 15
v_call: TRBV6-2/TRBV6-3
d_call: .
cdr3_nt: TGTGCCAGCAGTCCGACCGGGGCCCCGGATGAAAAACTGTTTTTT
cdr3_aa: CASSPTGAPDEKLFF

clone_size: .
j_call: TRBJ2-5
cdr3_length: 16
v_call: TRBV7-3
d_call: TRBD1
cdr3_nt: TGTGCCAGCAGCCCCTGGGGACAGGGGTTCCAAGAGACCCAGTACTTC
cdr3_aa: CASSPWGQGFQETQYF

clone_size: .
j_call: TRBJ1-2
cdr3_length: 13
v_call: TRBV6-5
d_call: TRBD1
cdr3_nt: TGTGCCAGCAGATTGACAGGGGCGGATGGCTACACCTTC
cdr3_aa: CASRLTGADGYTF

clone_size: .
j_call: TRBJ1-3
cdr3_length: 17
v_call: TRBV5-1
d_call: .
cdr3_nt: TGCGCCAGCAGTTTCGCGGAGCAGAGAAGCTCTGGAAACACCATATATTTT
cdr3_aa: CASSFAEQRSSGNTIYF

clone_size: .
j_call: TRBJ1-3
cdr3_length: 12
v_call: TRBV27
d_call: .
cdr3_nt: TGTGCCAGCGGGATTTCTGGAAACACCATATATTTT
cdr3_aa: CASGISGNTIYF

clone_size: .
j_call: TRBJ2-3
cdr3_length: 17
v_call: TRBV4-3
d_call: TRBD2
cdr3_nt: TGCGCCAGCAGCCAAGAAATTCTAGCGGGGCGCACAGATACGCAGTATTTT
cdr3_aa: CASSQEILAGRTDTQYF

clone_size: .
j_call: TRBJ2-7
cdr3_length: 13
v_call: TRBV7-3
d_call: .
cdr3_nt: TGTGCCAGCAGCACCACAGGATCCTACGAGCAGTACTTC
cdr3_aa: CASSTTGSYEQYF

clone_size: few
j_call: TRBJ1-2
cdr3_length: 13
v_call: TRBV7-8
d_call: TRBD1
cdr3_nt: TGTGCCAGCAGCTTAGTTGCAGGGGGTGGCTACACCTTC
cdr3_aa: CASSLVAGGGYTF

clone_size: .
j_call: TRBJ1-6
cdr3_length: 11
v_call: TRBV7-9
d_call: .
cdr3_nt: TGTGCCAGCGGCCGTGATTCACCCCTCCACTTT
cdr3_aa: CASGRDSPLHF

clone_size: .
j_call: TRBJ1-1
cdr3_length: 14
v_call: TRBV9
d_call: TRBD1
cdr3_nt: TGTGCCAGCAGCCTCCGGGACAGCTACACTGAAGCTTTCTTT
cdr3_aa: CASSLRDSYTEAFF

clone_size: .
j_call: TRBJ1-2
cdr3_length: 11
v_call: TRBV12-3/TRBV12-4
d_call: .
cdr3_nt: TGTGCCAGCGGACAGTTCTATGGCTACACCTTC
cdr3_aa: CASGQFYGYTF

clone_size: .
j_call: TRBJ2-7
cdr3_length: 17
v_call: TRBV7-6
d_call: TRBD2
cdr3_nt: TGTGCCACGAAAACCGGACTAACTTTAGCGGGGGGGCGCGAGCAGTACTTC
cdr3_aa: CATKTGLTLAGGREQYF

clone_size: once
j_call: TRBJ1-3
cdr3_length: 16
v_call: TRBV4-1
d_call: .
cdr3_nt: TGCGCCAGCAGCCAAGTAGCTTCGGACTCTGGAAACACCATATATTTT
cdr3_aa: CASSQVASDSGNTIYF

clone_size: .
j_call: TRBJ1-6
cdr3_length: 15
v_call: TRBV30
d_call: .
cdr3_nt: TGTGCCTCCGAAGGTGGGCAGGGATTAAGATCACCCCTCCACTTT
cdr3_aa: CASEGGQGLRSPLHF

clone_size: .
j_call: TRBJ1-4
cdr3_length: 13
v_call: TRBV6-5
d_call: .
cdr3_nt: TGTGCCACTGAGGGGGAAACTAATGAAAAACTGTTTTTT
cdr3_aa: CATEGETNEKLFF

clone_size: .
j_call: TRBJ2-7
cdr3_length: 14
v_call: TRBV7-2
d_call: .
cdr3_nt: TGTGCCAGCAGCTTTGGTCTAACTGCCTACGAGCAGTACTTC
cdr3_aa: CASSFGLTAYEQYF

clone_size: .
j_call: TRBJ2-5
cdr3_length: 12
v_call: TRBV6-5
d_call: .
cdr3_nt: TGTGCCAGCAGCCCCGAGGGGGAGACCCAGTACTTC
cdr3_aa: CASSPEGETQYF

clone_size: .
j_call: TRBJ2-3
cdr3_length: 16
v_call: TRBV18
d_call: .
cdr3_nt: TGTGCCAGCTCACCGTTGAGTCAGGGGTTCACAGATACGCAGTATTTT
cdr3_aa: CASSPLSQGFTDTQYF

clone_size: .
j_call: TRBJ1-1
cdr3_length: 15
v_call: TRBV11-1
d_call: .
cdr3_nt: TGTGCCAGCAGCTCCAGCTTCCGCACGAACACTGAAGCTTTCTTT
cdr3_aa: CASSSSFRTNTEAFF

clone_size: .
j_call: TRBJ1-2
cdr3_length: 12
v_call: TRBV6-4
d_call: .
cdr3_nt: TGTGCCAGCAGTGACCAGGGGCTCGGCTACACCTTC
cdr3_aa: CASSDQGLGYTF

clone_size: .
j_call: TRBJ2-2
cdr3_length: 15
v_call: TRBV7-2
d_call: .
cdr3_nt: TGTGCCAGCAGCCAAAACGGGTTTTCGGCCGGGGAGCTGTTTTTT
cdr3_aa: CASSQNGFSAGELFF